The 14 T cell receptor beta chains below come from one sample, sequenced in a study of T cells in Graves' hyperthyroidism and ophthalmopathy. Amplification of TCR beta CDR3 regions was performed using RNA transcripts as template. During a first-round RT-PCR of the TCR CDR3, the HTBI primer set was used. TCRdb independently ran MiXCR on the multiplex PCR reads; one entry per CDR3 protein. Among some 350,000 distinct CDR3 sequences listed, 20% to 25% were seen once. The source material was blood. These receptors all come from a man in his fifties with Graves' hyperthyroidism.

This chain uses TRBV20-1 with TRBJ1-4, with D perhaps TRBD1 (6 bases). Trimming left V 0 bases short and J 8 bases short, with 22 bases between. The CDR3 has 17 residues. Germline CDR1 and CDR2: DFQATT and SNEGSKA (reference sequence). DNA of the CDR3: TGCAGTGCTAGAGATGGTGCTCCCAGGGGTTTTAGGGAAAAACTGTTTTTT. Translating gives CSARDGAPRGFREKLFF.

There are a few counts of this clonotype. Germline and junction disagree at one end, which may indicate a read error. This chain links TRBV11-2 with TRBJ2-1; perhaps TRBD2 as D (5 bases). Germline-derived CDR1 and CDR2 are SGHAT and FQNNGV. This CDR3 has 17 residues. CDR3 sequence (DNA): TGTGCCAGCAGCCCCGGACTCAAGATCAGCAGATACAGTGAGCAGTTCTTC. Protein: CASSPGLKISRYSEQFF.

This clonotype was counted many times. The gene calls are TRBV11-2 and TRBJ2-5; no definite D call. The CDR3 is 15 residues long. V lost 1 base, J lost 0 bases, and 9 bases lay in between. Germline V CDR1 and CDR2: SGHAT, FQNNGV. The DNA of the CDR3 is TGTGCCAGCAGCTTAGTACGGGCGCACCAAGAGACCCAGTACTTC. This encodes CASSLVRAHQETQYF.

The table lists this clonotype with a count of one. This sequence joins TRBV2 and TRBJ1-2; TRBD1 might be the D (6 bases). Per the germline V gene, CDR1 is SNHLY and CDR2 is FYNNEI. CDR3 length: 15 residues. The V gene lost 7 bases and the J gene lost 0 bases, with 15 bases spanning the gap. The CDR3 protein is CASTPEGGANYGYTF. The CDR3 bases are TGTGCCAGCACGCCCGAGGGGGGAGCTAACTATGGCTACACCTTC.

This clonotype was counted ten times or more. The chain carries TRBV3-1 and TRBJ1-2, with D hard to call. The CDR3 has 13 residues. The germline V gene has CDR1 LGHDT and CDR2 YNNKEL (reference sequence). V was cut by 3 bases and J by 8 bases, with 13 bases left in between. The CDR3 region has the DNA TGTGCCAGCAGCCATGGAGCGTTCCGGGGCTACACCTTC. Protein: CASSHGAFRGYTF.

The J gene is TRBJ2-1, the V gene TRBV19, with 7 bases that match TRBD2. There are 14 residues in the CDR3. V lost 7 bases, J lost 6 bases, and 9 bases stayed unmatched. CDR1 and CDR2 from the germline V gene are LNHDA and SQIVND (reference sequence). CDR3 DNA: TGTGCCAGTAACAGAGAGACTAGCAGCAATGAGCAGTTCTTC. Amino acid sequence: CASNRETSSNEQFF.

The rearrangement uses TRBV28 and TRBJ1-4, with D perhaps matching TRBD1 (5 bases). Germline V lookup: CDR1 MDHEN, CDR2 SYDVKM. Trimming stripped 8 bases from V and 3 bases from J, with 13 bases between. CDR3 length: 14 residues. The CDR3 coding sequence is TGTGCCAGCCGAAACCGGGACCCTAATGAAAAACTGTTTTTT. Protein: CASRNRDPNEKLFF. The whole variable domain, remainder taken from reference TRBV28 and TRBJ1-4, is DVKVTQSSRYLVKRTGEKVFLECVQDMDHENMFWYRQDPGLGLRLIYFSYDVKMKEKGDIPEGYSVSREKKERFSLILESASTNQTSMYLCASRNRDPNEKLFFGSGTQLSVL.

The chain employs TRBV6-1 and TRBJ1-5, with D tentatively TRBD1 (5 bases). Germline V gene sequence: CDR1 MNHNS, CDR2 SASEGT. The CDR3 spans 14 residues. The V gene lost 1 base and the J gene lost 7 bases, with 11 bases spanning the gap. CDR3 in amino acids: CASSEGGASQPQHF. The CDR3 DNA is TGTGCCAGCAGTGAAGGTGGGGCTTCGCAGCCCCAGCATTTT.

The chain recombines TRBV20-1 with TRBJ2-3, with unresolved D. The germline gives CDR1 DFQATT, CDR2 SNEGSKA (reference sequence). The CDR3 has 12 amino acids. Trimming took off 0 bases at V and 4 bases at J, with 5 bases between the two ends. The CDR3 DNA sequence: TGCAGTGCTAGAGATCTCCCAGATACGCAGTATTTT. Translating gives CSARDLPDTQYF.

The chain employs TRBV12-3 or TRBV12-4 and TRBJ1-5, with TRBD1 matching 7 bases. J lost 2 bases, V lost 5 bases, and 9 bases had no gene match. This CDR3 comprises 16 residues. CDR3: CASSHGTATGNQPQHF. CDR3 nucleotide sequence: TGTGCCAGCAGTCACGGGACAGCGACGGGCAATCAGCCCCAGCATTTT.

This clonotype was counted many times. The chain couples TRBV11-1 to TRBJ2-3, with 8 bases fitting TRBD2. The trim removed 1 base at V and 4 bases at J, leaving 4 bases unmatched. The CDR3 loop spans 15 amino acids. Germline V gene lookup returns CDR1 SGHAT and CDR2 FQDESV (reference sequence). The chain's CDR3 is CASSLEGTSPDTQYF. CDR3 nucleotides: TGTGCCAGCAGCTTAGAAGGGACTAGTCCAGATACGCAGTATTTT.

The V and J genes are TRBV9 and TRBJ2-1; D might be TRBD1 or TRBD2, each matching 6 bases. Germline-derived CDR1 and CDR2 are SGDLS and YYNGEE. With 0 bases removed from V and 5 bases from J, the gap between germline ends came to 9 bases. This CDR3 is 14 amino acids long. The CDR3 bases are TGTGCCAGCAGCGTAGGCGGGACACACAATGAGCAGTTCTTC. Encoded protein: CASSVGGTHNEQFF.

This clonotype was seen more than once but under ten times. The J gene is TRBJ2-7, the V gene TRBV7-9; D is unclear. With 5 bases removed from V and 0 bases from J, the gap between germline ends came to 5 bases. Germline CDR1 SEHNR, CDR2 FQNEAQ (reference sequence). CDR3 length: 12 amino acids. The CDR3 reads CASSDVSYEQYF. In DNA, the CDR3 is TGTGCCAGCAGCGATGTCTCCTACGAGCAGTACTTC.

The V call is TRBV24-1, the J call TRBJ2-1; D is perhaps TRBD2 (5 bases). V gave up 3 bases and J gave up 5 bases, with 10 bases separating them. Germline values: CDR1 KGHDR, CDR2 SFDVKD. The CDR3 length is 14 residues. The CDR3 sequence: CATSDVASNNEQFF. In DNA form, the CDR3 reads TGTGCCACCAGTGATGTGGCTAGCAACAATGAGCAGTTCTTC.